The 29 T cell receptor beta chains below all came from one sample that was sequenced in a study of shared clonotypes between healthy human individuals. The table came from immunoSEQ multiplex PCR; TCRdb's copy has only in-frame clones and leaves some out. This table holds approximately 1.9 million clones, 93% found once. Naive CD8 cells lacked CD45RO and underwent positive selection for CCR7, leaving out terminally differentiated effector memory CD45RA+ cells. Sequenced material: naive CD8+ T cells from PBMCs. The receptors derive from a young man in good health. Some clones in this sample may be carry-over from other donors' samples.

The chain employs TRBV15 and TRBJ1-3; D gene unclear. Germline V gene sequence: CDR1 LNHNV, CDR2 YYDKDF (reference sequence). The germline V and J ends were trimmed by 1 base and 1 base, with 8 bases remaining between them. The CDR3 consists of 15 residues. CDR3 amino acids: CATSRGRSSGNTIYF. In DNA, the CDR3 is TGTGCCACCAGCAGAGGACGGAGTTCTGGAAACACCATATATTTT.

The chain uses TRBV27 and TRBJ2-7; TRBD2 aligns across 7 bases. Trimming cost V 6 bases and J 2 bases; bases outside gene matches: 4. Germline V gene sequence: CDR1 MNHEY, CDR2 SMNVEV (reference sequence). There are 13 residues in the CDR3. For the CDR3, the DNA is TGTGCCAGCAGACAGGCGGGGGCCTACGAGCAGTACTTC. Its protein is CASRQAGAYEQYF.

Note on this clone: Distinct nucleotide sequences in the sample also encode this CDR3. The J gene is TRBJ2-2, the V gene TRBV27; TRBD1 is a possible D gene (6 bases). The V gene lost 2 bases and the J gene lost 4 bases, with 8 bases spanning the gap. The length of the CDR3 is 14 residues. The germline V gene encodes CDR1 MNHEY and CDR2 SMNVEV (reference sequence). The CDR3 region is CASSLLGGTGELFF. In nucleotides, the CDR3 is TGTGCCAGCAGTTTACTAGGGGGCACCGGGGAGCTGTTTTTT.

This chain joins TRBV7-7 and TRBJ2-5; D assignment may be TRBD1 or TRBD2 (5 bases each). The CDR3 loop spans 15 amino acids. V was trimmed by 1 base and J by 2 bases, leaving 11 bases between them. CDR1 and CDR2 from the germline V gene are SSHAT and FNYEAQ (reference sequence). The CDR3 DNA reads TGTGCCAGCAGCTTAGTTGAGGGACGGCAAGAGACCCAGTACTTC. It is translated as CASSLVEGRQETQYF.

The chain links TRBV29-1 to TRBJ1-2; perhaps TRBD1 as D (6 bases). This CDR3 comprises 14 residues. Trimming cost V 8 bases and J 4 bases, with 20 bases left between them. The germline V gene has CDR1 SQVTM and CDR2 ANQGSEA. For the CDR3, the DNA is TGCAGCACTTCTCCAGGGGACGGGATCTATGGCTACACCTTC. This gives the protein CSTSPGDGIYGYTF.

The V gene is TRBV7-7, the J gene TRBJ2-7, with TRBD1 identical over 10 bases. Germline lookup yields CDR1 SSHAT and CDR2 FNYEAQ (reference sequence). With V trimmed by 5 bases and J by 0 bases, 4 bases remained unmatched. The CDR3 runs 15 residues. The CDR3 region is CASSPGQGRSYEQYF. DNA of the CDR3: TGTGCCAGCAGCCCGGGACAGGGGCGCTCCTACGAGCAGTACTTC.

In DNA form, the CDR3 reads TGTGCCAGCAGCTTGGAGGCGGGACGGTCCTATGGCTACACCTTC. This gives the protein CASSLEAGRSYGYTF. The chain employs TRBV5-8 and TRBJ1-2, with D tentatively TRBD1 (5 bases). This CDR3 has 15 amino acids. V was shortened by 0 bases and J by 4 bases, with 13 bases between the two germline ends. Per the germline V gene, CDR1 is SGHTS and CDR2 is YDEGEE.

This rearrangement joins TRBV2 to TRBJ2-7, with D possibly being TRBD1 or TRBD2 (6 bases each). Germline V gives CDR1 SNHLY, CDR2 FYNNEI. This CDR3 has 16 amino acids. The ends were cut back, 5 bases at V and 0 bases at J, with 17 bases in the middle. CDR3 bases: TGTGCCAGCAGTCCCACGGGGGCGGATAGCTCCTACGAGCAGTACTTC. It is translated as CASSPTGADSSYEQYF.

The chain has TRBV6-4 and TRBJ2-7; TRBD2 matches 11 bases. This CDR3 has 14 residues. Germline CDR1 is MRHNA and CDR2 is SNTAGT. Trimming cost V 9 bases and J 4 bases; bases outside gene matches: 8. In DNA form, the CDR3 reads TGTGCCAGGGATAGCGGGAGGGCCGAATACGAGCAGTACTTC. Protein: CARDSGRAEYEQYF.

As regards this clone: The sample has other DNA sequences that encode this CDR3 too. The rearrangement joins TRBV28 to TRBJ2-2; a possible D gene is TRBD2 (6 bases). CDR1 and CDR2 (germline): MDHEN, SYDVKM. CDR3 length equals 14 residues. V was pared by 3 bases and J by 2 bases, with 7 bases between. The CDR3 region is CASSFSGNTGELFF. The CDR3 DNA follows: TGTGCCAGCAGTTTTAGCGGTAACACCGGGGAGCTGTTTTTT.

This clone was picked up one time. The rearrangement links TRBV27 to TRBJ2-1; tentative D call: TRBD2 (6 bases). The V end lost 8 bases, the J end lost 8 bases, and 19 bases lay between the germline ends. This CDR3 region has 14 residues. Germline CDR1 and CDR2: MNHEY and SMNVEV (reference sequence). CDR3 sequence reads: CASGPGTGAHEQFF. DNA of the CDR3: TGTGCCAGCGGTCCCGGGACTGGGGCCCATGAGCAGTTCTTC.

The V gene is TRBV5-4, the J gene TRBJ2-1, with 8 bases identical to TRBD1. The CDR3 extends over 15 amino acids. After removal of 4 bases from V and 2 bases from J, the junction contained 5 bases not matched to a gene. Germline V CDR1 and CDR2: SGHNT, YYREEE (reference sequence). The CDR3 here is CASSPGQGPYNEQFF. The CDR3 coding sequence is TGTGCCAGCAGCCCCGGACAGGGACCCTACAATGAGCAGTTCTTC.

The V gene is TRBV4-1, the J gene TRBJ2-1, with D unresolved. V was trimmed by 5 bases and J by 4 bases, leaving 12 bases between them. Germline assignment: CDR1 MGHRA and CDR2 YSYEKL. The CDR3 has 14 amino acids. CDR3 protein: CASSNSRAYNEQFF. The CDR3 bases are TGCGCCAGCAGCAACAGCCGGGCTTACAATGAGCAGTTCTTC.

This sequence joins TRBV28 and TRBJ1-1, with D unclear. The V gene's germline CDR1 is MDHEN and CDR2 SYDVKM. This CDR3 is 14 amino acids long. V lost 3 bases, J lost 2 bases, and 10 bases lay in between. CDR3 in DNA: TGTGCCAGCAGTTTTAGGGCAGTAAACACTGAAGCTTTCTTT. Protein product: CASSFRAVNTEAFF.

V gene TRBV9 combines with J gene TRBJ2-3; TRBD2 agrees at 14 bases. The CDR3 consists of 17 residues. CDR1 SGDLS and CDR2 YYNGEE come from the germline V gene. V was pared by 2 bases and J by 6 bases, with 8 bases of the junction left unmatched. The CDR3 nucleotides are TGTGCCAGCAGCGTCACGGGACTAGCGGGAGACCGGGATACGCAGTATTTT. The encoded protein is CASSVTGLAGDRDTQYF.

V gene TRBV10-3 combines with J gene TRBJ2-7; 7 nucleotides match TRBD2. The junction had 17 bases not matched to a gene; V was cut back by 5 bases and J by 1 base. The CDR3 sequence is 18 residues long. Germline CDR1 ENHRY, CDR2 SYGVKD. DNA of the CDR3: TGTGCCATCAGTCTATTAGCCCGAGAAGCGGGAACTTCCTACGAGCAGTACTTC. Residues: CAISLLAREAGTSYEQYF.

This clone occurred once. This chain connects TRBV18 to TRBJ2-1, with TRBD2 matching over 14 bases. CDR3 length equals 17 residues. The V segment lost 4 bases and the J segment 1 base; nucleotides outside the gene matches: 3. Germline CDR1 reads KGHSH; CDR2 reads LQKENI. CDR3 amino acids: CASSLGTSGSSYNEQFF. CDR3 nucleotides: TGTGCCAGCTCACTCGGGACTAGCGGGAGTTCCTACAATGAGCAGTTCTTC. The whole variable domain, remainder taken from reference TRBV18 and TRBJ2-1, is NAGVMQNPRHLVRRRGQEARLRCSPMKGHSHVYWYRQLPEEGLKFMVYLQKENIIDESGMPKERFSAEFPKEGPSILRIQQVVRGDSAAYFCASSLGTSGSSYNEQFFGPGTRLTVL.

J is TRBJ1-2 and V is TRBV10-3; D remains ambiguous. This CDR3 comprises 10 residues. In germline, CDR1 is ENHRY, CDR2 SYGVKD. Trimming pared 4 bases from V and 9 bases from J, leaving 6 bases between. The CDR3 protein is CAISGERYTF. CDR3 DNA sequence: TGTGCCATCAGTGGCGAACGCTACACCTTC.

About this clone: The sample has other DNA sequences that encode this CDR3 too. The gene calls are TRBV7-6 and TRBJ2-7, with 10 bases fitting TRBD1. With V trimmed by 5 bases and J by 3 bases, 4 bases remained unmatched. The CDR3 consists of 14 residues. Germline lookup yields CDR1 SGHVS and CDR2 FNYEAQ. CDR3 sequence (DNA): TGTGCCAGCAGCCCTGGGACAGGGGTCTACGAGCAGTACTTC. Translated: CASSPGTGVYEQYF.

The chain carries TRBV5-6 and TRBJ1-2; D not resolved. The V end lost 0 bases, the J end lost 4 bases, and 10 bases lay between the germline ends. Germline V CDR1 and CDR2: SGHDT, YYEEEE. The CDR3 has 14 amino acids. In nucleotides, the CDR3 is TGTGCCAGCAGCTTGGGGGAAACCCCCTATGGCTACACCTTC. Translation gives CASSLGETPYGYTF.

The CDR3 DNA follows: TGTGCCAGCACTAGCGGGAGTTCCTACAATGAGCAGTTCTTC. Its translation is CASTSGSSYNEQFF. The V gene is TRBV27, the J gene TRBJ2-1; 10 positions agree with TRBD2. V shed 7 bases, J shed 1 base, and the junction held 1 base outside the gene matches. Germline V gene lookup returns CDR1 MNHEY and CDR2 SMNVEV (reference sequence). This CDR3 comprises 14 residues.

The chain links TRBV21-1 to TRBJ2-3; TRBD2, as called in the table, went unchecked against the DNA. TRBV21-1 is listed as a pseudogene. The CDR3 loop spans 18 amino acids. The CDR3 nucleotides read TGTGCCAGCAGCAAATTTTATCCGGGGGGGCGAGGCACAGATACGCAGTATTTT. Translation gives CASSKFYPGGRGTDTQYF.

As to this clone: The sample contains more than one DNA sequence encoding this CDR3. The rearrangement links TRBV28 to TRBJ1-5; D not certain. The ends were cut back, 2 bases at V and 6 bases at J, with 5 bases in the middle. Germline V gene sequence: CDR1 MDHEN, CDR2 SYDVKM. The CDR3 contains 12 residues. CDR3 region: CASSLGRQPQHF. The CDR3, as DNA: TGTGCCAGCAGTTTAGGCCGTCAGCCCCAGCATTTT.

This clone was counted between two and nine times. The chain recombines TRBV19 with TRBJ1-2; D unresolved. The CDR3 spans 11 residues. V gave up 3 bases and J gave up 4 bases, with 3 bases separating them. CDR1 LNHDA and CDR2 SQIVND come from the germline V gene (reference sequence). CDR3 sequence reads: CASSMAYGYTF. The CDR3 bases are TGTGCCAGTAGTATGGCCTATGGCTACACCTTC.

This rearrangement joins TRBV19 to TRBJ2-7, with D hard to call. Deletions cut 6 bases from V and 4 bases from J, with 16 bases between. CDR3 length equals 14 residues. Germline CDR1 LNHDA, CDR2 SQIVND (reference sequence). CDR3: CASSPSKGLYEQYF. The CDR3 coding sequence is TGTGCCAGTAGCCCATCCAAGGGCTTATACGAGCAGTACTTC.

The J gene is TRBJ2-1, the V gene TRBV9; the match to TRBD2 covers 7 bases. This CDR3 has 13 residues. Trimming cost V 4 bases and J 9 bases; bases outside gene matches: 7. Germline values: CDR1 SGDLS, CDR2 YYNGEE. This CDR3 reads CASSHMTSSEQFF. CDR3 DNA: TGTGCCAGCAGCCATATGACTAGCTCTGAGCAGTTCTTC.

The chain links TRBV13 to TRBJ1-2; D is ambiguous. The CDR3 runs to 13 residues. Germline CDR1 reads PRHDT; CDR2 reads FYEKMQ (reference sequence). V lost 7 bases and J lost 3, with 12 bases in between. The CDR3 here is CASTSRDHYGYTF. As DNA, the CDR3 is TGTGCCAGCACCAGCAGAGATCACTATGGCTACACCTTC.

This clone was counted once. The rearrangement uses TRBV30 and TRBJ2-7, with TRBD2 matching over 7 bases. Germline V gene data show CDR1 as GTSNPN and CDR2 as SVGIG (reference sequence). J lost 3 bases, V lost 3 bases, and 17 bases had no gene match. This CDR3 spans 17 amino acids. CDR3 nucleotides: TGTGCCTGGAGGGGGGGTGCGACTGCGGGAGCCAACTACGAGCAGTACTTC. It encodes CAWRGGATAGANYEQYF.

The V call is TRBV6-6, the J call TRBJ2-1; D is ambiguous. The CDR3 is 15 amino acids. V dropped 0 bases and J dropped 6 bases, with 12 bases sitting between them. From germline, CDR1 is MNHNY and CDR2 SVGAGI (reference sequence). The CDR3 DNA reads TGTGCCAGCAGTTACTCCCGGACCACCCGCAATGAGCAGTTCTTC. Amino acids: CASSYSRTTRNEQFF.